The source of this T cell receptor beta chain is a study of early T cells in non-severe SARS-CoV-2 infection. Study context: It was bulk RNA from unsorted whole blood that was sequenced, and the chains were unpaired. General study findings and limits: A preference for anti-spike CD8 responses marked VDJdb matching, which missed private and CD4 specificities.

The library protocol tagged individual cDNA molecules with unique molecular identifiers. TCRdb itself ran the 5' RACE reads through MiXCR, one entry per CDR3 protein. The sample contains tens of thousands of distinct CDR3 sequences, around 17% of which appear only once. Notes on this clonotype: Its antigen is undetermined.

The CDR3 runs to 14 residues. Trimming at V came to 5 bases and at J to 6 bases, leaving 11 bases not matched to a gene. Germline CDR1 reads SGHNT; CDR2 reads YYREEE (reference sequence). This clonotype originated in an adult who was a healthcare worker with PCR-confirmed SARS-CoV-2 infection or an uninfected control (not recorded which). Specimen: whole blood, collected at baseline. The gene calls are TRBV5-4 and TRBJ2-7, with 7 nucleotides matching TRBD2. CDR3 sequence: CASSIGGVPVEQYF. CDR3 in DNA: TGTGCCAGCAGTATTGGGGGGGTGCCGGTCGAGCAGTACTTC. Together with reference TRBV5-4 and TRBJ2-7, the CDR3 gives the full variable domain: ETGVTQSPTHLIKTRGQQVTLRCSSQSGHNTVSWYQQALGQGPQFIFQYYREEENGRGNFPPRFSGLQFPNYSSELNVNALELDDSALYLCASSIGGVPVEQYFGPGTRLTVT.